This TCR beta chain originates from a study of PD-L1 blockade in urothelial cancer. Study context: T cells were recovered from blood samples at a median of roughly 150,000. Findings of the study overall: When measured at 3 weeks, tumor-associated blood clones expanded more in durable-benefit patients.

Remarks on this clone: Its antigen is not identified.

Method: immunoSEQ multiplex PCR; TCRdb's copy keeps in-frame clones and lacks some. The sample lists about 72,000 clones; about 85% were seen once. The clonotype comes from a man aged 65-85 years with urothelial cancer. The starting material was PBMCs, obtained around atezolizumab (anti-PD-L1) treatment.

As DNA, the CDR3 is TGCGCCAGCAGCTTGGCCGAGGGACAGCAAGAGACCCAGTACTTC. This encodes CASSLAEGQQETQYF. J is TRBJ2-5 and V is TRBV5-1; TRBD1 agrees at 7 bases. The trim removed 0 bases at V and 2 bases at J, leaving 4 bases unmatched. CDR1 SGHRS and CDR2 YFSETQ come from the germline V gene. CDR3 length: 15 residues.